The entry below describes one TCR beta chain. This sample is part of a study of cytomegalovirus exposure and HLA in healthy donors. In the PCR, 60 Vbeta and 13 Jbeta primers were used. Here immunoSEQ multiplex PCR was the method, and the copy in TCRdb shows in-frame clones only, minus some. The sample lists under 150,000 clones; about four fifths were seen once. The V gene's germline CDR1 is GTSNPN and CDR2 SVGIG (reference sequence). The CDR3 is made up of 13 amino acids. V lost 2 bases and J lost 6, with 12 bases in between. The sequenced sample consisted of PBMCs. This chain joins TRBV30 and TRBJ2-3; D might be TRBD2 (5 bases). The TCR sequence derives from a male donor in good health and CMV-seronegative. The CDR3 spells CAWSSGVGDTQYF. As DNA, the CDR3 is TGTGCCTGGAGTTCCGGGGTGGGTGATACGCAGTATTTT. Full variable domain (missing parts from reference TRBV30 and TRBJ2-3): SQTIHQWPATLVQPVGSPLSLECTVEGTSNPNLYWYRQAAGRGLQLLFYSVGIGQISSEVPQNLSASRPQDRQFILSSKKLLLSDSGFYLCAWSSGVGDTQYFGPGTRLTVL.